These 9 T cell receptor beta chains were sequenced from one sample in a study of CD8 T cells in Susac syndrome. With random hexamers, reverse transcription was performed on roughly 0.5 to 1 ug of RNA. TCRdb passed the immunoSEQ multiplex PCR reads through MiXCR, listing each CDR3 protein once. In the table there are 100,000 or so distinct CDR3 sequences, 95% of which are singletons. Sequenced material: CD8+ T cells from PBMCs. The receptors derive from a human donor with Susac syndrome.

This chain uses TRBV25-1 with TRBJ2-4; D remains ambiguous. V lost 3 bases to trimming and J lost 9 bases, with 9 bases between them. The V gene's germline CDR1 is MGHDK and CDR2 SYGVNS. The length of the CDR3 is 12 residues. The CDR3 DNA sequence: TGTGCCAGCAGTGACGGACGCGGCATTCAGTACTTC. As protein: CASSDGRGIQYF. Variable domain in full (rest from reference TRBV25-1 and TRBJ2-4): EADIYQTPRYLVIGTGKKITLECSQTMGHDKMYWYQQDPGMELHLIHYSYGVNSTEKGDLSSESTVSRIRTEHFPLTLESARPSHTSQYLCASSDGRGIQYFGAGTRLSVL.

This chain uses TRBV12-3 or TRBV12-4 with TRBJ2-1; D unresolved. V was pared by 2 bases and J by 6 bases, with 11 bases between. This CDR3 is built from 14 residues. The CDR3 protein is CASSLMVGSNEQFF. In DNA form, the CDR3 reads TGTGCCAGCAGTTTAATGGTGGGGTCCAATGAGCAGTTCTTC.

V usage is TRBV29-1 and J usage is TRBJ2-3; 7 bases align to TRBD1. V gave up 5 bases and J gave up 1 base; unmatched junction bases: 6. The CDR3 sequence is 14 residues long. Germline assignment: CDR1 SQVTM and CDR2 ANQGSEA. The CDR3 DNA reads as TGCAGCGTTACCACCGGGACAGGCACAGATACGCAGTATTTT. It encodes CSVTTGTGTDTQYF.

CDR3 bases: TGTGCCAGCTGCGATAGCGGGAGGAGAGAGACCCAGTACTTC. It yields the protein CASCDSGRRETQYF. This rearrangement joins TRBV25-1 to TRBJ2-5; TRBD2 matches at 10 bases. The CDR3 covers 14 residues. V was clipped by 8 bases and J by 4 bases; unmatched bases: 7. The V gene's germline CDR1 is MGHDK and CDR2 SYGVNS. The full variable domain, its missing parts supplied by reference TRBV25-1 and TRBJ2-5, is EADIYQTPRYLVIGTGKKITLECSQTMGHDKMYWYQQDPGMELHLIHYSYGVNSTEKGDLSSESTVSRIRTEHFPLTLESARPSHTSQYLCASCDSGRRETQYFGPGTRLLVL.

In DNA, the CDR3 is TGTGCCAGCAGCTTGACAGGGGACCGCGAGCAGTACTTC. Its protein product is CASSLTGDREQYF. This chain joins TRBV27 and TRBJ2-7, with 8 bases lining up with TRBD1. Germline CDR1 reads MNHEY; CDR2 reads SMNVEV (reference sequence). The V gene end was trimmed by 6 bases and the J gene end by 6 bases; junction bases not matched to a gene: 7. The CDR3 runs 13 residues.

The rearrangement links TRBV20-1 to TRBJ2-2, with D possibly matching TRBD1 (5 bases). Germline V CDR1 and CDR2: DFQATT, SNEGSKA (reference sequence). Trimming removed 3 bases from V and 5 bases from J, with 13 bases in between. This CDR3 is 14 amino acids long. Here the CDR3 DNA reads TGCAGTGCTAGGGTGCAGGGATTGACCGGGGAGCTGTTTTTT. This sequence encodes CSARVQGLTGELFF.

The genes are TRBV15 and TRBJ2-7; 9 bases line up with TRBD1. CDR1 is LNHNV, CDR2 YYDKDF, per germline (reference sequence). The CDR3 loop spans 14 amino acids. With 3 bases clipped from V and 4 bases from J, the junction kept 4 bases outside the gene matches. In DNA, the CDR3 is TGTGCCACCAGCAGGCGGGACAGGGAGTACGAGCAGTACTTC. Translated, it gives CATSRRDREYEQYF. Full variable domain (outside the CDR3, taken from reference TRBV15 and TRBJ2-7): DAMVIQNPRYQVTQFGKPVTLSCSQTLNHNVMYWYQQKSSQAPKLLFHYYDKDFNNEADTPDNFQSRRPNTSFCFLDIRSPGLGDTAMYLCATSRRDREYEQYFGPGTRLTVT.

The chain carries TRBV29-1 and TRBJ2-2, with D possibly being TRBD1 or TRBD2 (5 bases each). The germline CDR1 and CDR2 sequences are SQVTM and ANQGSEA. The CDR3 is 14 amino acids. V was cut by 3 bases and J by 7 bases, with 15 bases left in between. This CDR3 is CSVEGVGKLGELFF. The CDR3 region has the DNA TGCAGCGTTGAGGGGGTCGGGAAACTCGGGGAGCTGTTTTTT.

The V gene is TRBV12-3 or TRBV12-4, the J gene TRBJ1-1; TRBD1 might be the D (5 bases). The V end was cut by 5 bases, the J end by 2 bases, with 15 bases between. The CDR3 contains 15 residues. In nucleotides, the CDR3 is TGTGCCAGCAGTCCACGGACATCAGCAAACACTGAAGCTTTCTTT. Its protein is CASSPRTSANTEAFF.